Listed below are T cell receptor beta chains from one sample, sequenced in a study of healthy donors' naive CD4 and CD8 T cells. In TCRdb, the reads were re-called with MiXCR into one record per CDR3 protein. The table lists roughly 200,000 distinct CDR3 sequences, about 74% of them singletons, with 2% to 2.5% in the top ten. The sequenced sample was naive CD4+ and CD8+ T cells sorted from blood, pooled from several donors. The receptors come from a pool of human donors in good health; the sample pools cells from several healthy donors. The CDR3 runs from the conserved cysteine through the conserved F or W. D genes are given only for firm matches. Clone size, where shown, is once, few, many, or a class for clones that have expanded.

V	size	J	length	D	DNA	CDR3
TRBV29-1	.	TRBJ2-5	12	.	TGCAGCGTTGTAGCAAACCAAGAGACCCAGTACTTC	CSVVANQETQYF
TRBV6-2/TRBV6-3	.	TRBJ2-5	12	.	TGTGCCAGCAGTCGGGACCACCGGTCCCAGTACTTC	CASSRDHRSQYF
TRBV5-1	.	TRBJ2-2	14	.	TGCGCCAGCAGGGGCAGACTCAACACCGGGGAGCTGTTTTTT	CASRGRLNTGELFF
TRBV7-8	.	TRBJ2-2	17	TRBD2	TGTGCCAGCAGCTTTGCGGTTCTAGCGGAAGACACCGGGGAGCTGTTTTTT	CASSFAVLAEDTGELFF
TRBV6-6	few	TRBJ2-5	11	.	TGTGCCAGCAGTTACGTGGAGACCCAGTACTTC	CASSYVETQYF
TRBV20-1	.	TRBJ2-7	19	TRBD2	TGCAGTGCTACCCAGGTCAGGTGGCGGGAGGGCCTTATGGCCTACGAGCAGTACTTC	CSATQVRWREGLMAYEQYF
TRBV20-1	.	TRBJ2-1	15	.	TGCAGTGCTAGAGGACTAGTAAGCTCCTACAATGAGCAGTTCTTC	CSARGLVSSYNEQFF
TRBV28	.	TRBJ2-7	14	.	TGTGCCAGCAGCCCGAGACTAGTCTCCTACGAGCAGTACTTC	CASSPRLVSYEQYF
TRBV30	.	TRBJ1-2	10	.	TGTGCCTGGAGAAGGAATGGCTACACCTTC	CAWRRNGYTF
TRBV6-5	.	TRBJ2-5	15	.	TGTGCCAGCAGCCGAACTCCGGGCCGGCAAGAGACCCAGTACTTC	CASSRTPGRQETQYF
TRBV5-4	.	TRBJ2-1	16	TRBD2	TGTGCCAGCAGCCCGGGACTAGCGGGGGGGTACAATGAGCAGTTCTTC	CASSPGLAGGYNEQFF
TRBV18	few	TRBJ2-1	12	.	TGTGCCAGCTCACAAGGAAGCAATGAGCAGTTCTTC	CASSQGSNEQFF
TRBV27	.	TRBJ2-2	16	TRBD2	TGTGCCAGCAGTTTTCTGGCGGGAGCATTGTTCGGGGAGCTGTTTTTT	CASSFLAGALFGELFF
TRBV2	few	TRBJ2-7	12	.	TGTGCCAGCATCGACAGTAGATACGAGCAGTACTTC	CASIDSRYEQYF
TRBV4-3	.	TRBJ2-1	14	TRBD1	TGCGCCAGCAGCCAAGACAGAGGGGGCGTAGAGCAGCTCTTC	CASSQDRGGVEQLF
TRBV6-2/TRBV6-3	.	TRBJ2-3	16	.	TGTGCCAGCAGTTACCGAACTAGCTCCGAGGGAGATACGCAGTATTTT	CASSYRTSSEGDTQYF
TRBV4-1	.	TRBJ1-2	14	.	TGCGCCAGCAGCCAAGACCCCAAGCTAGATGGCTACACCTTC	CASSQDPKLDGYTF
TRBV5-1	.	TRBJ2-7	14	.	TGCGCCAGCAGCTTGGTTTCGGGGGCCTACGAGCAGTACTTC	CASSLVSGAYEQYF
TRBV5-5	once	TRBJ2-7	14	.	TGTGCCAGCCGCTTTGGGACCCACTCCTACGAGCAGTACTTC	CASRFGTHSYEQYF
TRBV20-1	.	TRBJ2-2	17	.	TGCAGTGCTAGAGATCCCAGCGGGCGCACGAACACCGGGGAGCTGTTTTTT	CSARDPSGRTNTGELFF
TRBV6-6	.	TRBJ2-1	11	.	TGTGCCAGCAGTTATGGCAGTGAGCAGTTCTTC	CASSYGSEQFF
TRBV5-1	.	TRBJ2-7	15	TRBD1	TGCGCCAGCAGAGGTGCCCTGACAGGGGGAGGCGAGCAGTACTTC	CASRGALTGGGEQYF
TRBV6-6	.	TRBJ2-7	13	.	TGTGCCAGCAGTTACTCTCCCGTCTACGAGCAGTACTTC	CASSYSPVYEQYF
TRBV10-3	.	TRBJ2-3	15	TRBD2	TGTGCCATCAGTGGACTAGCGGGTAACACAGATACGCAGTATTTT	CAISGLAGNTDTQYF
TRBV29-1	.	TRBJ1-6	13	TRBD1	TGCAGCGTTCGGACAGGGGGCGATTCACCCCTCCACTTT	CSVRTGGDSPLHF
TRBV20-1	.	TRBJ2-7	14	.	TGCAGTGTTCAAGGGGCAGGGGCGACCTACGAGCAGTACTTC	CSVQGAGATYEQYF
TRBV5-1	.	TRBJ1-1	14	.	TGCGCCAGCAGCACCAAATCAGGGAACACTGAAGCTTTCTTT	CASSTKSGNTEAFF
TRBV12-3/TRBV12-4	few	TRBJ2-3	14	.	TGTGCCAGCAGAGGTAGCGGAGGGGCAGATACGCAGTATTTT	CASRGSGGADTQYF
TRBV6-2/TRBV6-3	few	TRBJ1-5	12	.	TGTGCCAGCAGTTACACCAATCAGCCCCAGCATTTT	CASSYTNQPQHF
TRBV19	.	TRBJ1-6	14	.	TGTGCCAGTAGGTCCCTCGGGGTTAATTCACCCCTCCACTTT	CASRSLGVNSPLHF
TRBV29-1	.	TRBJ1-1	11	.	TGCAGCAAGACAGAGAACACTGAAGCTTTCTTT	CSKTENTEAFF
TRBV27	.	TRBJ1-1	11	.	TGTGCCAGCAGGGCAGGGATTTCAGCTTTCTTT	CASRAGISAFF
TRBV29-1	.	TRBJ1-2	13	.	TGCAGCGTTGTGTCGGACGGAGACTATGGCTACACCTTC	CSVVSDGDYGYTF
TRBV19	.	TRBJ2-1	11	.	TGTGCCAGTAGTTATCTTTGGGGGAAGTTCTTC	CASSYLWGKFF
TRBV27	.	TRBJ1-5	12	.	TGTGCCAGCAGTCCCCACGGGCAGCCCCAGCATTTT	CASSPHGQPQHF
TRBV19	.	TRBJ1-1	15	.	TGTGCCAGTCACGCCGGCCGAATACGGAACACTGAAGCTTTCTTT	CASHAGRIRNTEAFF
TRBV6-5	.	TRBJ2-1	14	TRBD2	TGTGCCACCAAACTAGCGGCCGCTTACAATGAGCAGTTCTTC	CATKLAAAYNEQFF